This is a list of T cell receptor beta chains from one sample in a study of blood T cell repertoires in COVID-19. The repertoire was sequenced with immunoSEQ multiplex PCR; TCRdb's copy has only in-frame clones and lacks some. The profile covers fewer than 500,000 clones, with over 75% appearing a single time and approximately 1.3% taken by the ten largest. Input material: PBMCs or T cells enriched from blood (not recorded which). The receptors were gathered from a man aged 25-40 years who had recovered from COVID-19. Each CDR3 is given with its conserved first and last residue. A D gene is named only where the DNA matches it firmly. The size of a clone is reported for some rows only, either as once, few or many, or as a class for expanded clones.

J gene | clone size | V gene | D gene | CDR3 protein | CDR3 DNA
TRBJ1-1 | . | TRBV18 | . | CASSPPMGRRNTEAFF | TGTGCCAGCTCACCACCGATGGGGCGGAGGAACACTGAAGCTTTCTTT
TRBJ2-1 | . | TRBV6-1 | . | CASSEKQASSYNEQFF | TGTGCCAGCAGTGAAAAACAGGCGAGCTCCTACAATGAGCAGTTCTTC
TRBJ1-5 | . | TRBV7-8 | . | CASSLSRLRSNQPQHF | TGTGCCAGCAGCTTAAGTCGGTTGCGTAGCAATCAGCCCCAGCATTTT
TRBJ2-1 | . | TRBV9 | TRBD2 | CASSLKSGRGGPYNEQFF | TGTGCCAGCAGCCTCAAAAGCGGGCGGGGGGGTCCCTACAATGAGCAGTTCTTC
TRBJ1-3 | . | TRBV3-1/TRBV3-2 | TRBD1 | CASSQARTGGRNTIYF | TGTGCCAGCAGCCAAGCCCGGACAGGGGGCAGAAACACCATATATTTT
TRBJ1-5 | . | TRBV15 | . | CATSRDRGMPQHF | TGTGCCACCAGCAGAGATAGAGGCATGCCCCAGCATTTT
TRBJ2-7 | . | TRBV7-8 | TRBD1 | CASSPRTGGDYEQYF | TGTGCCAGCAGCCCCCGGACAGGTGGGGACTACGAGCAGTACTTC
TRBJ2-4 | once | TRBV19 | TRBD2 | CASSTRTSGGNIQYF | TGTGCCAGTAGTACCAGGACTAGCGGGGGAAACATTCAGTACTTC
TRBJ2-7 | . | TRBV9 | . | CASSVSGAGHEQYF | TGTGCCAGCAGCGTGAGTGGGGCCGGACACGAGCAGTACTTC
TRBJ1-4 | . | TRBV5-6 | TRBD1 | CASARTGVEKLFF | TGTGCCAGCGCCCGTACAGGGGTTGAAAAACTGTTTTTT
TRBJ1-2 | . | TRBV4-3 | . | CASSQDLAVNYGYTF | TGCGCCAGCAGCCAAGATTTAGCAGTCAACTATGGCTACACCTTC
TRBJ1-2 | . | TRBV4-1 | TRBD1 | CASSQTLNGQGRGYTF | TGCGCCAGCAGCCAAACTCTCAACGGACAGGGCAGAGGATACACCTTC
TRBJ1-5 | . | TRBV19 | . | CASSIGGVGNQPQHF | TGTGCCAGTAGTATCGGGGGGGTAGGGAATCAGCCCCAGCATTTT
TRBJ2-3 | . | TRBV2 | TRBD2 | CASSAERGGSTDTQYF | TGTGCCAGCAGTGCGGAGCGGGGGGGAAGCACAGATACGCAGTATTTT